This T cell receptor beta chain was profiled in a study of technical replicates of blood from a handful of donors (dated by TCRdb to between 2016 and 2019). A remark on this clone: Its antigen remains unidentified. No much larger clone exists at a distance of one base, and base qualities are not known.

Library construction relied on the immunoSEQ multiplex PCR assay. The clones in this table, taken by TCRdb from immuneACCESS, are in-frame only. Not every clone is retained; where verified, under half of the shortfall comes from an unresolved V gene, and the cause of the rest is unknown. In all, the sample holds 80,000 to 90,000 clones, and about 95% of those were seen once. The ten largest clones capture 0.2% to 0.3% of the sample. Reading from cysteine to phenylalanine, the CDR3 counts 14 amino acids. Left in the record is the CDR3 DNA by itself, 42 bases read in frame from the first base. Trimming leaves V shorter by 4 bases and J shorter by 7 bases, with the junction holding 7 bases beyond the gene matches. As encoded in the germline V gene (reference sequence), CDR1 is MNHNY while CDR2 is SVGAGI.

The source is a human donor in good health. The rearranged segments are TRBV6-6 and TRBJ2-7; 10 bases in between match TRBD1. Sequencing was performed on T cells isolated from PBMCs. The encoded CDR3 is CASSSPGTGEEQYF. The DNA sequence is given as TGTGCCAGCAGTTCCCCCGGGACAGGGGAGGAGCAGTACTTC.